The 27 T cell receptor beta chains given below trace back to one sample, sequenced in a study of blood T cell repertoires in COVID-19 (dated by TCRdb to the early 2020s). Library construction relied on the immunoSEQ multiplex PCR assay. The clones in this table, taken by TCRdb from immuneACCESS, are in-frame only. Not every clone is retained; where verified, under half of the shortfall comes from an unresolved V gene, and the cause of the rest is unknown. The sample contains 300,000 to 450,000 clones, approximately 88% of them found a single time. The leading ten clones occupy about 2.9% of the sample. The sequenced sample consisted of peripheral blood. Source of these receptors: a woman aged 30 to 39 with COVID-19, enrolled during active disease.

The chain joins TRBV19 to TRBJ2-1; 9 bases line up with TRBD1. Trimming at V came to 6 bases and at J to 6 bases, leaving 12 bases not matched to a gene. The CDR3 spans 16 residues. Germline CDR1 and CDR2: LNHDA and SQIVND (reference sequence). The CDR3 spells CASRGLTGGRGNEQFF. The CDR3, as DNA: TGTGCCAGTAGAGGTCTCACAGGGGGCCGGGGCAATGAGCAGTTCTTC.

The chain couples TRBV25-1 to TRBJ1-3; D is ambiguous. This CDR3 region has 15 residues. Germline assignment: CDR1 MGHDK and CDR2 SYGVNS. Trimming cost V 3 bases and J 0 bases, with 9 bases left between them. The CDR3 region has the DNA TGTGCCAGCAGTGATTTGGGCCGCTCTGGAAACACCATATATTTT. This gives the protein CASSDLGRSGNTIYF.

J is TRBJ1-2 and V is TRBV10-2, with D maybe TRBD1 (6 bases). The CDR3 is 15 residues long. Trimming pared 2 bases from V and 0 bases from J, leaving 10 bases between. Germline V gene sequence: CDR1 WSHSY, CDR2 SAAADI. The CDR3 DNA sequence: TGCGCCAGCAGTGAGCGGGGGGCGGCTAACTATGGCTACACCTTC. It translates to CASSERGAANYGYTF.

The J gene is TRBJ2-1, the V gene TRBV7-9, with 10 bases aligning to TRBD2. V lost 5 bases, J lost 4 bases, and 11 bases stayed unmatched. The CDR3 runs 17 residues. Germline CDR1 reads SEHNR; CDR2 reads FQNEAQ (reference sequence). The CDR3 sequence: CASSPGLSSGGYNEQFF. In DNA, the CDR3 is TGTGCCAGCAGCCCTGGCCTGTCTAGCGGGGGTTACAATGAGCAGTTCTTC.

This chain connects TRBV28 to TRBJ2-1, with a tentative D call TRBD1 (6 bases). The ends were cut back, 6 bases at V and 2 bases at J, with 14 bases in the middle. The CDR3 extends over 15 amino acids. The germline CDR1 and CDR2 sequences are MDHEN and SYDVKM. CDR3 bases: TGTGCCAGCAGACCCGGGACATACACCTACAATGAGCAGTTCTTC. Translated, it gives CASRPGTYTYNEQFF. The variable domain in full, with the rest retrieved from reference TRBV28 and TRBJ2-1, is DVKVTQSSRYLVKRTGEKVFLECVQDMDHENMFWYRQDPGLGLRLIYFSYDVKMKEKGDIPEGYSVSREKKERFSLILESASTNQTSMYLCASRPGTYTYNEQFFGPGTRLTVL.

The J gene is TRBJ2-7, the V gene TRBV21-1; TRBD1 is the table's D call, not checked against the DNA. TRBV21-1 is given as a pseudogene. The CDR3 has 14 amino acids. The CDR3 loop is CASSINRGSYEQYV. The CDR3 bases are TGTGCCAGCAGCATCAACAGGGGCTCCTACGAGCAGTACGTC.

The chain combines TRBV5-1 with TRBJ1-1, with 9 bases that match TRBD1. V dropped 4 bases and J dropped 3; count of bases not matched to a gene: 4. The CDR3 is made up of 14 amino acids. Germline-derived CDR1 and CDR2 are SGHRS and YFSETQ. The DNA for the CDR3 is TGCGCCAGCAGCCCTGGGGACAGGGACACTGAAGCTTTCTTT. This translates into CASSPGDRDTEAFF. The entire variable domain, with the rest obtained from reference TRBV5-1 and TRBJ1-1, is as follows: KAGVTQTPRYLIKTRGQQVTLSCSPISGHRSVSWYQQTPGQGLQFLFEYFSETQRNKGNFPGRFSGRQFSNSRSEMNVSTLELGDSALYLCASSPGDRDTEAFFGQGTRLTVV.

This chain joins TRBV10-3 and TRBJ2-3, with 13 bases aligning to TRBD2. The V gene's germline CDR1 is ENHRY and CDR2 SYGVKD. The CDR3 extends over 16 amino acids. V trimming: 0 bases; J trimming: 5 bases; junction bases outside the gene matches: 2. The CDR3 here is CAISESRTSGGDTQYF. The CDR3 nucleotides are TGTGCCATCAGTGAGTCCCGGACTAGCGGGGGAGATACGCAGTATTTT.

The chain links TRBV5-6 to TRBJ1-1, with D perhaps matching TRBD1 (6 bases). The V end was cut by 2 bases, the J end by 8 bases, with 13 bases between. This CDR3 contains 13 residues. Germline V lookup: CDR1 SGHDT, CDR2 YYEEEE. CDR3 residues: CASSFTGQTEAFF. The CDR3 nucleotides are TGTGCCAGCAGCTTCACCGGACAGACAGAAGCTTTCTTT.

The genes are TRBV19 and TRBJ1-2, with D unresolved. Germline V lookup: CDR1 LNHDA, CDR2 SQIVND (reference sequence). Trimming removed 6 bases from V and 3 bases from J, with 20 bases in between. CDR3 length: 16 amino acids. CDR3 DNA: TGTGCCAGTAGAAGTTTGTCGGGTAATCTAGACTATGGCTACACCTTC. Amino acid sequence: CASRSLSGNLDYGYTF.

This chain links TRBV9 with TRBJ2-5, with TRBD2 as a possible D gene (6 bases). Trimming pared 3 bases from V and 4 bases from J, leaving 10 bases between. Per germline, CDR1 SGDLS and CDR2 YYNGEE. The CDR3 is 13 residues long. The CDR3, as DNA: TGTGCCAGCAGCGCGGGGACTTTAGAGACCCAGTACTTC. Translating it yields CASSAGTLETQYF. The full variable domain, in which reference TRBV9 and TRBJ2-5 provide the parts outside the CDR3, is DSGVTQTPKHLITATGQRVTLRCSPRSGDLSVYWYQQSLDQGLQFLIQYYNGEERAKGNILERFSAQQFPDLHSELNLSSLELGDSALYFCASSAGTLETQYFGPGTRLLVL.

In this sample, this clone turned up a few times. This chain uses TRBV7-9 with TRBJ1-4; perhaps TRBD1 as D (6 bases). This CDR3 is 14 amino acids long. The V gene lost 4 bases and the J gene lost 7 bases, with 13 bases spanning the gap. Germline CDR1 SEHNR, CDR2 FQNEAQ (reference sequence). For the CDR3, the DNA is TGTGCCAGCAGCTCTACAGGGTTGGGTGAAAAACTGTTTTTT. Its protein is CASSSTGLGEKLFF.

This chain uses TRBV5-6 with TRBJ2-1, with D possibly TRBD2 on 7 matching bases. Germline values: CDR1 SGHDT, CDR2 YYEEEE. The V end lost 4 bases, the J end lost 10 bases, and 15 bases lay between the germline ends. This CDR3 has 13 residues. This CDR3 reads CASSQGGAAEQFF. Here the CDR3 DNA reads TGTGCCAGCAGCCAAGGGGGGGCGGCCGAGCAGTTCTTC.

This clone appeared a few times. This chain uses TRBV5-1 with TRBJ2-1, with 8 nucleotides matching TRBD2. From germline, CDR1 is SGHRS and CDR2 YFSETQ. The CDR3 covers 16 residues. V gave up 1 base and J gave up 0 bases; unmatched junction bases: 3. This CDR3 is CASSLTSGSSYNEQFF. The CDR3 coding sequence is TGCGCCAGCAGCTTGACTAGCGGTAGCTCCTACAATGAGCAGTTCTTC.

The chain combines TRBV3-1 (or the pseudogene TRBV3-2) with TRBJ2-3; 9 bases agree with TRBD2. Germline V gene lookup returns CDR1 LGHDT and CDR2 YNNKEL (reference sequence). V lost 5 bases and J lost 4; bases outside the gene matches: 7. The CDR3 totals 15 residues. The CDR3 region is CASSYSGSGADTQYF. The CDR3 DNA reads as TGTGCCAGCAGCTATAGCGGGAGCGGGGCAGATACGCAGTATTTT.

The table lists this clone with a count of one. The genes are TRBV11-2 and TRBJ2-1; D is perhaps TRBD2 (5 bases). The CDR3 spans 15 residues. Germline V lookup: CDR1 SGHAT, CDR2 FQNNGV. Deletions cut 1 base from V and 4 bases from J, with 11 bases between. The CDR3 loop is CASSLGAEAYNEQFF. Written as DNA, the CDR3 is TGTGCCAGCAGCTTAGGGGCGGAGGCGTACAATGAGCAGTTCTTC.

The chain combines TRBV9 with TRBJ1-2; TRBD1 agrees at 8 bases. V lost 0 bases to trimming and J lost 0 bases; unmatched junction nucleotides: 19. In germline, CDR1 is SGDLS, CDR2 YYNGEE. This CDR3 has 21 residues. The chain's CDR3 is CASSVGLGRGRFWRPNYGYTF. CDR3 nucleotide sequence: TGTGCCAGCAGCGTAGGCCTGGGCAGGGGGCGATTTTGGAGACCTAACTATGGCTACACCTTC.

This chain joins TRBV7-9 and TRBJ2-2; 8 positions agree with TRBD1. Germline trimming cut 5 bases from V and 5 bases from J; bases unmatched to any gene: 10. Germline V gene sequence: CDR1 SEHNR, CDR2 FQNEAQ (reference sequence). The CDR3 is 16 amino acids. The CDR3: CASSPLPTGETGELFF. The CDR3 nucleotides are TGTGCCAGCAGCCCTCTTCCGACAGGGGAAACCGGGGAGCTGTTTTTT.

This chain links TRBV10-1 with TRBJ2-3, with 7 bases matching TRBD1. The CDR3 runs to 16 residues. The trim removed 4 bases at V and 5 bases at J, leaving 12 bases unmatched. CDR1 and CDR2 (germline): WNHNN, SYGVQD (reference sequence). The CDR3 region has the DNA TGCGCCAGCAGTGTATCGGATGACAGGGTGGGAGATACGCAGTATTTT. Its protein is CASSVSDDRVGDTQYF.

The V and J genes are TRBV5-6 and TRBJ2-2; 11 bases line up with TRBD1. Germline CDR1 is SGHDT and CDR2 is YYEEEE. J gave up 6 bases and V 4 bases, and 11 bases lay outside the gene matches. The CDR3 loop spans 17 amino acids. The CDR3 loop is CASSHRFGTGGSGELFF. The CDR3 bases are TGTGCCAGCAGCCACCGCTTCGGGACAGGGGGGTCCGGGGAGCTGTTTTTT.

Turning to this clone: The same CDR3 arises from other DNA sequences in this sample as well. The chain uses TRBV5-6 and TRBJ2-7; D is ambiguous. The CDR3 sequence is 11 residues long. Germline-derived CDR1 and CDR2 are SGHDT and YYEEEE. The germline V and J ends were trimmed by 2 bases and 4 bases, with 4 bases remaining between them. The CDR3 coding sequence is TGTGCCAGCAGCTTCTCTTACGAGCAGTACTTC. This codes for CASSFSYEQYF.

The CDR3 nucleotides are TGTGCCAGCAGCCAACTAGGGGGCGGGAATGAAAAACTGTTTTTT. Protein product: CASSQLGGGNEKLFF. The chain joins TRBV7-2 to TRBJ1-4; 7 bases are shared with TRBD1. V was pared by 5 bases and J by 5 bases, with 8 bases of the junction left unmatched. The length of the CDR3 is 15 residues. Per the germline V gene, CDR1 is SGHTA and CDR2 is FQGNSA.

This rearrangement joins TRBV10-2 to TRBJ1-1, with 11 bases lining up with TRBD1. With 6 bases clipped from V and 4 bases from J, the junction kept 7 bases outside the gene matches. Per the germline V gene, CDR1 is WSHSY and CDR2 is SAAADI. This CDR3 has 15 amino acids. The CDR3 region is CASSARDRGFTEAFF. In nucleotides, the CDR3 is TGCGCCAGCAGCGCTAGGGACAGGGGGTTCACTGAAGCTTTCTTT.

The CDR3: CASTQHTNTGELFF. CDR3 nucleotides: TGTGCCAGCACCCAACATACCAACACCGGGGAGCTGTTTTTT. This chain connects TRBV9 to TRBJ2-2; no clear D gene. Germline CDR1 is SGDLS and CDR2 is YYNGEE. This CDR3 contains 14 residues. The germline V and J ends were trimmed by 6 bases and 2 bases, with 11 bases remaining between them.

The chain uses TRBV28 and TRBJ1-2; no clear D. In germline, CDR1 is MDHEN, CDR2 SYDVKM. CDR3 length: 14 residues. Trimming took off 1 base at V and 5 bases at J, with 11 bases between the two ends. CDR3 sequence reads: CASSLSGQTYGYTF. In DNA, the CDR3 is TGTGCCAGCAGTTTATCTGGCCAGACTTATGGCTACACCTTC.

The rearrangement joins TRBV27 to TRBJ1-2; D might be TRBD1 (6 bases). The length of the CDR3 is 14 residues. From germline, CDR1 is MNHEY and CDR2 SMNVEV (reference sequence). Trimming removed 4 bases at V and 0 bases at J, with 9 bases between. The CDR3: CASSSGETNYGYTF. In nucleotides, the CDR3 is TGTGCCAGCAGTTCAGGGGAAACTAACTATGGCTACACCTTC.

The rearrangement joins TRBV28 to TRBJ1-1; D gene unclear. This CDR3 is 13 amino acids long. Trimming cost V 5 bases and J 6 bases, with 13 bases left between them. CDR1 is MDHEN, CDR2 SYDVKM, per germline. Written as DNA, the CDR3 is TGTGCCAGCAGTACCTACGGTATCCCTGAAGCTTTCTTT. This translates into CASSTYGIPEAFF.